What follows are 7 T cell receptor beta chains derived from one specimen sequenced in a study of blood T cell repertoires in COVID-19. Using immunoSEQ multiplex PCR, the repertoire was profiled, and TCRdb retains in-frame clones only, with some absent. The sample carries roughly 230,000 clones, roughly 90% recorded once. The sample consisted of peripheral blood. These receptors all stem from a woman aged 60-70 years with COVID-19, enrolled during active disease.

As DNA, the CDR3 is TGTGCCAGCAGCCGGACAGGGGCTGTTCAGCCCCAGCATTTT. Amino acid sequence: CASSRTGAVQPQHF. This sequence joins TRBV7-9 and TRBJ1-5; 9 bases agree with TRBD1. CDR1 and CDR2 from the germline V gene are SEHNR and FQNEAQ (reference sequence). The CDR3 covers 14 residues. J lost 6 bases, V lost 5 bases, and 5 bases had no gene match.

This rearrangement joins TRBV6-4 to TRBJ1-1; 7 bases fit TRBD1. The CDR3 sequence is 13 residues long. The germline CDR1 and CDR2 sequences are MRHNA and SNTAGT. Trimming took 6 bases from V and 4 from J; bases not matched to a gene: 5. The CDR3 sequence is CASSQGVGTEAFF. Written as DNA, the CDR3 is TGTGCCAGCAGCCAGGGGGTGGGCACTGAAGCTTTCTTT.

The chain employs TRBV4-2 and TRBJ1-1; 7 bases are shared with TRBD1. The CDR3 totals 15 residues. Germline assignment: CDR1 LGHNA and CDR2 YNFKEQ. After removal of 4 bases from V and 2 bases from J, the junction contained 7 bases not matched to a gene. The CDR3 coding sequence is TGTGCCAGCAGCCCCCCTGGGACAGTCAACACTGAAGCTTTCTTT. Its protein product is CASSPPGTVNTEAFF.

The CDR3 loop reads CASSLGSEGTQYF. In DNA form, the CDR3 reads TGCGCCAGCTCCCTGGGGAGCGAGGGTACGCAGTATTTT. The gene calls are TRBV4-3 and TRBJ2-3; tentatively, D is TRBD2 (5 bases). Trimming removed 8 bases at V and 8 bases at J, with 17 bases between. The CDR3 has 13 amino acids. The germline V gene encodes CDR1 LGHNA and CDR2 YSLEER.

This chain links TRBV6-5 with TRBJ2-3; D not resolved. The germline V gene encodes CDR1 MNHEY and CDR2 SVGAGI. The V end lost 0 bases, the J end lost 3 bases, and 10 bases lay between the germline ends. There are 15 residues in the CDR3. The DNA for the CDR3 is TGTGCCAGCAGTTACTCGAGTCACGAAACAGATACGCAGTATTTT. Encoded protein: CASSYSSHETDTQYF.

This rearrangement joins TRBV4-2 to TRBJ1-5; 10 bases agree with TRBD1. V shed 1 base and J 7 bases; nucleotides not matched to a gene: 4. Germline assignment: CDR1 LGHNA and CDR2 YNFKEQ. This CDR3 has 15 residues. CDR3 residues: CASSQVGTGEQPQHF. DNA of the CDR3: TGTGCCAGCAGCCAAGTCGGGACAGGGGAACAGCCCCAGCATTTT.

In its sample, this clone was seen once. The genes are TRBV30 and TRBJ1-4; D is possibly TRBD1 (5 bases). Germline loops: CDR1 GTSNPN, CDR2 SVGIG (reference sequence). Trimming shortened V by 4 bases and J by 4 bases, and 16 bases separated the two germline ends. This CDR3 has 15 amino acids. This CDR3 is CAWTSRGTVNEKLFF. The DNA for the CDR3 is TGTGCCTGGACCTCTCGCGGGACGGTTAATGAAAAACTGTTTTTT.